This T cell receptor (beta chain) was observed in a study of beta chain features in type 1 diabetes. General study results and limits: All four CD4+ subsets from Type 1 diabetes patients carried moderately but significantly shorter TCRB CDR3s. VDJ junctions from type 1 diabetes patients carried fewer insertions and larger deletions.

This clone was seen a handful of times. What it binds is not known. A far bigger clonotype differs at one base, so this is likely a read error. The CDR3 covers 14 residues. The germline CDR1 and CDR2 sequences are SQVTM and ANQGSEA. Reverse transcription of all isolated RNA meant that expressed TCRB transcripts were sequenced. This table comes from immunoSEQ multiplex PCR, and its TCRdb copy is limited to in-frame clones, with some not included. This sample has some 120,000 clones; roughly 17% occur once, and the top ten carry 2.6%. The clonotype was recovered from a man aged 18-30 years with type 1 diabetes. The gene calls are TRBV29-1 and TRBJ2-7, with a possible D match to TRBD1 (5 bases). The sequencing sample was made of central memory CD4+ T cells from blood. The CDR3: CCVEEAGLRNEQYF. The CDR3, as DNA: TGCTGCGTTGAAGAGGCAGGGCTCCGGAACGAGCAGTACTTC.